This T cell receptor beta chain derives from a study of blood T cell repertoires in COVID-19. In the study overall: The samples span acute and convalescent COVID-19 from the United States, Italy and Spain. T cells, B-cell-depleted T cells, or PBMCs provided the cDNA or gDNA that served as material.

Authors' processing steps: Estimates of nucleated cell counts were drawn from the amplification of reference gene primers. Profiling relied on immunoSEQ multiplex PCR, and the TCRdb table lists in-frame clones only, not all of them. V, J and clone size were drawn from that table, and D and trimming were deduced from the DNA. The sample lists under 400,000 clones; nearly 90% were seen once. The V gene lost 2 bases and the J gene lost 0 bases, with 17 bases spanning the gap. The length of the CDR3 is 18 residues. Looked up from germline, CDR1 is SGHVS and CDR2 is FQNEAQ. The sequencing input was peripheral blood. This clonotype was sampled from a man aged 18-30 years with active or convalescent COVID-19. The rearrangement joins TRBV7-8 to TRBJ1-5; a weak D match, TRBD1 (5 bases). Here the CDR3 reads CASSLYRPTEYSNQPQHF. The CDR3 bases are TGTGCCAGCAGCTTATATAGGCCGACAGAATATAGCAATCAGCCCCAGCATTTT.